This T cell receptor beta chain was recovered during a study of blood T cell repertoires in COVID-19 (dated by TCRdb to 2018 to 2020). Regarding the research as a whole: Samples covering the acute and convalescent phases of COVID-19 were provided by collaborators in the United States, Italy and Spain. The material from the prospective study consisted of cDNA or gDNA derived from T cells, B-cell-depleted T cells, or PBMCs. Deeply sampled blood TCRbeta repertoires from subjects exposed to, actively infected with, or recovered from COVID-19 were included in the dataset. A freely available public database, intended as a resource for researchers studying the immune response to SARS-CoV-2, is where the repertoires were released. The samples were drawn from the first 160 participants of the ongoing ImmuneRACE study and from 1,254 subjects provided by 6 global collaborators. A de-identified subject ID, COVID-19 status, age in years and sex were almost always included in the sample metadata. Where HLA class I and class II types were available, the types were taken from metadata supplied by the sample provider, not from assay-based typing. What the research found in general, with its limitations: How much clinical and demographic metadata was included differed by source and by participant, and the metadata was provided uncurated.

TCRbeta CDR3 regions were amplified from genomic DNA using the immunoSEQ Assay, a bias-controlled multiplex PCR. The authors' analysis ran thus. Within the assay, amplification of reference gene primers was used to estimate how many nucleated cells each sample contained. To quantify the absolute abundance of each unique TCRbeta CDR3 rearrangement, sequence reads were collapsed and filtered. For each sample, productive Simpson clonality was calculated as the square root of Simpson's diversity index across productive rearrangements. TCRdb stores this immuneACCESS table with in-frame sequences only. Part of the clones is absent; in the studies checked, under half of the shortfall reflects unresolved V genes, and no reason is known for the rest. V and J calls and clone size come straight from that table; D and trimming were deduced from the DNA. This sample gives roughly 130,000 clones in total; more than 60% of them show up just once. The biggest ten clones account for 16% of the sample.

The germline V gene yields LGHNA for CDR1 and YNFKEQ for CDR2. Inclusive of the bounding cysteine and phenylalanine, the CDR3 is 13 residues long. CDR3 DNA only is kept here, 39 bases in frame from base 1. V loses 0 bases, J loses 8 bases, and the germline ends lie 7 bases apart. Notes on this clone: The antigen this receptor binds is unknown. Qualities for individual bases were not recorded, and no much larger clone is one base off.

Collaborating institutions collected whole blood in K2EDTA tubes following their own protocols. For TCRbeta analysis, collaborator samples were shipped as frozen whole blood, as isolated PBMCs, or as DNA extracted from either sample type. The V and J genes are TRBV4-2 and TRBJ1-4; a weak D assignment points to TRBD1 (5 bases agree). This clonotype was sampled from a man in his forties or fifties with acute or convalescent COVID-19. Sequencing used peripheral blood. The bases read TGTGCCAGCAGCCAAGAGGACACCGAAAAACTGTTTTTT. Its translation reads: CASSQEDTEKLFF.